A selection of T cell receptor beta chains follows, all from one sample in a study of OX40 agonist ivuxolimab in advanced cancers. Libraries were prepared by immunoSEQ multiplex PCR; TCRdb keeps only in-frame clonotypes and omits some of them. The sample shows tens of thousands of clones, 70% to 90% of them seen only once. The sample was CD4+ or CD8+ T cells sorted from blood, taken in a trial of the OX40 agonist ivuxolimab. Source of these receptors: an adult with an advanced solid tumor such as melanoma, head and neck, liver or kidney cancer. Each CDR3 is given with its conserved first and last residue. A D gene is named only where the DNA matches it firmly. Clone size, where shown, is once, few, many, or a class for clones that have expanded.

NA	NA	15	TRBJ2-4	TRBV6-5	TGTGCCAGCAGTTACTTAGAGGGAGCCAAAAACATTCAGTACTTC	CASSYLEGAKNIQYF
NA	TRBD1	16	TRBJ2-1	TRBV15	TGTGCCACCAGCAGAGGGCAGGACAGGGGGGGAAATGAGCAGTTCTTC	CATSRGQDRGGNEQFF
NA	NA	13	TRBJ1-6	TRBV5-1	TGCGCCAGCAGCTTGGGTACAGATTCACCCCTCCACTTT	CASSLGTDSPLHF
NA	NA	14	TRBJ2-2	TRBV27	TGTGCCAGCAGTTTAGCAGGGACGGCCGGGGAGCTGTTTTTT	CASSLAGTAGELFF
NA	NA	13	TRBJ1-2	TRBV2	TGTGCCAGCAGTCCCGGGGTGGGTTTTGGCTACACCTTC	CASSPGVGFGYTF
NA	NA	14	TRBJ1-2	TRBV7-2	TGTGCCAGCAGCTTAGGTGGCCCTACCTATGGCTACGCCTTC	CASSLGGPTYGYAF
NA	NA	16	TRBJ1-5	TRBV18	TGTGCCAGCTCACCTCAACCGGGCTACAGCAATCAGCCCCAGCATTTT	CASSPQPGYSNQPQHF
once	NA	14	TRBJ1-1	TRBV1	TGCACCAGCAGCCAAGATAAGGGGGGGCCTGAAGCTTTCTTT	CTSSQDKGGPEAFF
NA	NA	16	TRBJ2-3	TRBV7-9	TGTGCCAGCAGCTTACAGGGATACAGAGCGACAGATACGCAGTATTTT	CASSLQGYRATDTQYF
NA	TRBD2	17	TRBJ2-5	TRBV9	TGTGCCAGCAGCGAGGGTTGGGGTAGCGGGAACCAAGAGACCCAGTACTTC	CASSEGWGSGNQETQYF
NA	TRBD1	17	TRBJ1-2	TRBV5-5	TGTGCCAGCAGCTTGGCCCTATCGACAGGGGCGGGCTATGGCTACACCTTC	CASSLALSTGAGYGYTF
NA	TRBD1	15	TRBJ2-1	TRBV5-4	TGTGCCAGCAGCCCGACAGGGGATTCCTACAATGAGCAGTTCTTC	CASSPTGDSYNEQFF
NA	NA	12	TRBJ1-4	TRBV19	TGTGCCACCAGGACAGATAATGAAAAACTGTTTTTT	CATRTDNEKLFF
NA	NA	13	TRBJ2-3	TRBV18	TGTGCCAGCTCACCCCCGTTTGCGATTACGCAGTATTTT	CASSPPFAITQYF
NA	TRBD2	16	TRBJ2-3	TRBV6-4	TGTGCCAGCAGTGGGATAGCGGGAGGGGCCACAGATACGCAGTATTTT	CASSGIAGGATDTQYF
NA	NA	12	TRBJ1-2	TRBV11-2	TGTGCCAGCAGCCCTTCGCCGTATGGCTACACCTTC	CASSPSPYGYTF
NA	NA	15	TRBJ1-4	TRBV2	TGTGCCAGCAGTGCCAACGGCTTGCAGACTGAAAAACTGTTTTTT	CASSANGLQTEKLFF
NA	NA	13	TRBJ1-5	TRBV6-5	TGTGCCAGCAGTTACGACGGAAATCAGCCCCAGCATTTT	CASSYDGNQPQHF
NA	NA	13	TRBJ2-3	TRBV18	TGTGCCAGCTCCCCGTTCTCCGAAGATACGCAGTATTTT	CASSPFSEDTQYF
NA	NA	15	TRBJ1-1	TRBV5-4	TGTGCCAGCAGCCACCCAGGGTTCGGGAACACTGAAGCTTTCTTT	CASSHPGFGNTEAFF
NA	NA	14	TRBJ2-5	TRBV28	TGTGCCAGCACCCACTTAGGGACCGAAGAGACCCAGTACTTC	CASTHLGTEETQYF
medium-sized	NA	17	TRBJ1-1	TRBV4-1	TGCGCCAGCAGCCAAGGGCGGCACGTCCTAGTGAACACTGAAGCTTTCTTT	CASSQGRHVLVNTEAFF
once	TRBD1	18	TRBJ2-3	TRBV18	TGTGCCAGCTCACCACTCTCCGTACAGGGGAGACGAGCAGATACGCAGTATTTT	CASSPLSVQGRRADTQYF
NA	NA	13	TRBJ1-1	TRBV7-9	TGTGCCAGCAGCTTAGAAGGTGGCACTGAAGCTTTCTTT	CASSLEGGTEAFF
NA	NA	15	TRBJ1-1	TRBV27	TGTGCCAGCAGTTTATCTCCAGGGAGGGACCCTGAAGCTTTCTTT	CASSLSPGRDPEAFF
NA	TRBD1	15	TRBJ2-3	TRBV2	TGTGCCAGCAGTGCTAGGACAGGGGGCACAGATACGCAGTATTTT	CASSARTGGTDTQYF
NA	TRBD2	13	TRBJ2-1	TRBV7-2	TGTGCCAGCAGCTTACCAGCGGGAGGATCGCAGTTCTTC	CASSLPAGGSQFF
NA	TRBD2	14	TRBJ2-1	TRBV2	TGTGCCAGCAGCGGACTAGCAGGCTACAATGAGCAGTTCTTC	CASSGLAGYNEQFF
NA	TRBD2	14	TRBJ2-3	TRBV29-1	TGCAGCGCCGGACTAGCGGGAGGATTAGATACGCAGTATTTT	CSAGLAGGLDTQYF
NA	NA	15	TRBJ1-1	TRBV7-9	TGTGCCAGCAGCTCACGGACTGGGGCGAACACTGAAGCTTTCTTT	CASSSRTGANTEAFF
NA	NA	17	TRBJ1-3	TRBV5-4	TGTGCCAGCAGCTTTGGGGGGGCCGGGGGCTTGAGGAACACCATATATTTT	CASSFGGAGGLRNTIYF
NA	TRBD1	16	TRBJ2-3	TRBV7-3	TGTGCCAGCAGCCCAACAGGGGACGTGGGCACAGATACGCAGTATTTT	CASSPTGDVGTDTQYF
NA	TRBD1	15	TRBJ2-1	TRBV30	TGTGCCTGGAGCTCAAAGGGACAGGGCTACAATGAGCAGTTCTTC	CAWSSKGQGYNEQFF
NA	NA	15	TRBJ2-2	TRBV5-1	TGCGCCAGCAGCCCGGGACATGCGAACACCGGGGAGCTGTTTTTT	CASSPGHANTGELFF
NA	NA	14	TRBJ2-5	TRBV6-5	TGTGCCAGCAGTCCCACGGGTTACCAAGAGACCCAGTACTTC	CASSPTGYQETQYF
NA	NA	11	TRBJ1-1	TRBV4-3	TGCGCCAGCAGCCTGAACAGGGAAGCTTTCTTT	CASSLNREAFF